Below, 22 T cell receptor beta chains from the same sample are listed, as sequenced in a study of CD8+CD57+ T cells in acquired aplastic anemia. Researchers used genomic DNA as the template to profile TCR beta VDJ and CDR3. Each CDR3 protein gets one entry after TCRdb re-called the reads with MiXCR. Here the sample spans some 140,000 distinct CDR3 sequences, approximately 52% being singletons. The sequenced patients had an expansion of CD8+CD57+ cells seen by flow cytometry. Sequencing input: sorted CD4+, CD8+, or CD8+CD57+ T cells (not recorded which) from PBMCs. The receptor source for this set is a human donor with aplastic anemia.

With respect to this clonotype: This sequence may be a read error, since a much larger clone differs from it by one base. The rearrangement joins TRBV6-1 to TRBJ2-3; tentatively, D is TRBD2 (5 bases). Per germline, CDR1 MNHNS and CDR2 SASEGT. The CDR3 loop spans 15 amino acids. Trimming cost V 3 bases and J 0 bases, with 10 bases left between them. The CDR3: CASSELGDSTDTQYF. CDR3 coding DNA: TGTGCCAGCAGTGAGCTGGGAGATAGCACAGATACGCAGTATTTT.

The J gene is TRBJ1-6, the V gene TRBV15; D remains unclear. The CDR3 consists of 17 residues. Trimming shortened V by 0 bases and J by 0 bases, and 9 bases separated the two germline ends. CDR1 and CDR2 from the germline V gene are LNHNV and YYDKDF (reference sequence). The chain's CDR3 is CATSRDRGSSYNSPLHF. The CDR3 DNA reads as TGTGCCACCAGCAGAGATCGTGGTAGCTCCTATAATTCACCCCTCCACTTT.

The J gene is TRBJ1-2, the V gene TRBV2, with D uncertain. This CDR3 has 14 residues. Germline assignment: CDR1 SNHLY and CDR2 FYNNEI. Trimming removed 5 bases from V and 4 bases from J, with 14 bases in between. The CDR3 nucleotides are TGTGCCAGCAGTCTAGAAAGGGCGTCCTATGGCTACACCTTC. Its protein is CASSLERASYGYTF.

The rearrangement links TRBV7-9 to TRBJ1-2; D gene uncertain. CDR1 and CDR2 (germline): SEHNR, FQNEAQ (reference sequence). The CDR3 extends over 13 amino acids. The V end was cut by 0 bases, the J end by 2 bases, with 4 bases between. This CDR3 is CASSLAQNYGYTF. The CDR3, as DNA: TGTGCCAGCAGCTTAGCACAGAACTATGGCTACACCTTC.

This clonotype was counted at least ten times. The chain combines TRBV5-1 with TRBJ1-3, with D hard to call. Germline CDR1 reads SGHRS; CDR2 reads YFSETQ. V lost 4 bases and J 3 bases, leaving 11 bases between the germline ends. The CDR3 consists of 14 residues. CDR3 sequence reads: CASSDEGGGNTIYF. The CDR3 region has the DNA TGCGCCAGCAGCGACGAAGGAGGTGGAAACACCATATATTTT.

This clonotype was seen many times. The J gene is TRBJ1-4, the V gene TRBV2; a weak D match, TRBD1 (6 bases). V was cut by 6 bases and J by 4 bases, with 12 bases left in between. The CDR3 totals 14 residues. CDR1 and CDR2 from the germline V gene are SNHLY and FYNNEI. The CDR3 sequence: CASRTTGLNEKLFF. The CDR3, as DNA: TGTGCCAGCAGGACGACAGGACTTAATGAAAAACTGTTTTTT. Complete variable domain (other parts from reference TRBV2 and TRBJ1-4): EPEVTQTPSHQVTQMGQEVILRCVPISNHLYFYWYRQILGQKVEFLVSFYNNEISEKSEIFDDQFSVERPDGSNFTLKIRSTKLEDSAMYFCASRTTGLNEKLFFGSGTQLSVL.

This clonotype was counted many times. V usage is TRBV19 and J usage is TRBJ2-7; D might be TRBD2 (5 bases). Germline V gives CDR1 LNHDA, CDR2 SQIVND (reference sequence). CDR3 length: 13 residues. With 2 bases removed from V and 7 bases from J, the gap between germline ends came to 12 bases. CDR3 sequence: CASSITTSGEQYF. Here the CDR3 DNA reads TGTGCCAGTAGTATAACTACTTCGGGGGAGCAGTACTTC.

This sequence joins TRBV7-9 and TRBJ1-5, with TRBD1 as a possible D gene (5 bases). The V and J ends lost 5 bases and 4 bases respectively, with 9 bases between them. The CDR3 totals 13 residues. Germline CDR1 is SEHNR and CDR2 is FQNEAQ (reference sequence). The CDR3, as DNA: TGTGCCAGCAGCCCACAGGAGAATCAGCCCCAGCATTTT. Its translation: CASSPQENQPQHF.

Remarks on this clonotype: The junction does not match germline at one end; this may be a read error. The chain couples TRBV20-1 to TRBJ2-3; D is undetermined. This CDR3 region has 14 residues. Per germline, CDR1 DFQATT and CDR2 SNEGSKA (reference sequence). As DNA, the CDR3 is TGCAGTGCTCGACCTAGAGAGCGCACAGATACGCAGTATTTC. It is translated as CSARPRERTDTQYF.

This clonotype has a count of ten or more. V is TRBV19 and J is TRBJ1-6; the match to TRBD1 covers 7 bases. The V gene's germline CDR1 is LNHDA and CDR2 SQIVND (reference sequence). This CDR3 has 15 amino acids. J lost 3 bases, V lost 5 bases, and 4 bases had no gene match. The CDR3 reads CASSLGTVYNSPLHF. As DNA, the CDR3 is TGTGCCAGTAGTCTAGGGACAGTCTATAATTCACCCCTCCACTTT.

This clonotype was counted a few times. The chain employs TRBV4-1 and TRBJ1-4; TRBD1 aligns across 7 bases. CDR1 and CDR2 from the germline V gene are MGHRA and YSYEKL. V lost 0 bases and J lost 4; bases outside the gene matches: 5. The CDR3 totals 16 residues. The CDR3 DNA sequence: TGCGCCAGCAGCCAAGAACCGGGACAGAGTAATGAAAAACTGTTTTTT. It encodes CASSQEPGQSNEKLFF.

The chain couples TRBV10-3 to TRBJ2-1; 9 bases fit TRBD2. Germline V gene sequence: CDR1 ENHRY, CDR2 SYGVKD. Trimming removed 4 bases from V and 7 bases from J; junction bases left unmatched: 14. The CDR3 sequence is 17 residues long. This chain's CDR3 is CAISGSSGGGASNEQFF. The CDR3 bases are TGTGCCATCAGTGGCTCATCAGGCGGGGGGGCGTCGAATGAGCAGTTCTTC.

The rearrangement links TRBV20-1 to TRBJ1-2; 7 bases match TRBD1. CDR3 length: 12 amino acids. Germline V gene lookup returns CDR1 DFQATT and CDR2 SNEGSKA (reference sequence). Losses at the gene ends were 6 bases for V and 6 bases for J; bases not matched to a gene: 7. This CDR3 reads CSAQDRVHGYTF. DNA of the CDR3: TGCAGTGCCCAAGACAGGGTGCATGGCTACACCTTC.

The chain has TRBV20-1 and TRBJ2-7; no firm D call. The CDR3 loop spans 14 amino acids. V lost 1 base and J lost 3, with 13 bases in between. In germline, CDR1 is DFQATT, CDR2 SNEGSKA (reference sequence). The DNA for the CDR3 is TGCAGTGCTAGAGCTCACAAGGGAAACTACGAGCAGTACTTC. Encoded protein: CSARAHKGNYEQYF.

This sequence joins TRBV29-1 and TRBJ2-1; 7 nucleotides agree with TRBD2. Losses at the gene ends were 0 bases for V and 0 bases for J; bases not matched to a gene: 5. The CDR3 is 16 amino acids. Germline-derived CDR1 and CDR2 are SQVTM and ANQGSEA. CDR3 nucleotides: TGCAGCGTTGAAGATAGGGAGGGGAGCTCCTACAATGAGCAGTTCTTC. It encodes CSVEDREGSSYNEQFF.

In this sample, this clonotype turned up a few times. V and J are TRBV10-1 and TRBJ1-6; 9 bases match TRBD1. There are 15 residues in the CDR3. Trimming took 2 bases from V and 5 from J; bases not matched to a gene: 1. CDR1 is WNHNN, CDR2 SYGVQD, per germline (reference sequence). CDR3 nucleotides: TGCGCCAGCAGTGAGGGGACAGGGAATAATTCACCCCTCCACTTT. Translation: CASSEGTGNNSPLHF.

The chain has TRBV20-1 and TRBJ2-5; TRBD2 is a possible D gene (7 bases). This CDR3 is built from 14 residues. The V end was cut by 3 bases, the J end by 2 bases, with 13 bases between. Germline values: CDR1 DFQATT, CDR2 SNEGSKA (reference sequence). The CDR3 sequence is CSARGGGGQETQYF. CDR3 DNA: TGCAGTGCTAGGGGAGGGGGTGGACAAGAGACCCAGTACTTC.

This clonotype has at least ten counts. V and J are TRBV4-1 and TRBJ2-1; either TRBD1 or TRBD2 may fit D (5 bases each). The CDR3 is 16 residues long. CDR1 and CDR2 (germline): MGHRA, YSYEKL. Trimming took off 0 bases at V and 5 bases at J, with 14 bases between the two ends. The CDR3 DNA follows: TGCGCCAGCAGCCAAGAGCTGGGGGAGTTGAACAATGAGCAGTTCTTC. Translating gives CASSQELGELNNEQFF.

This chain joins TRBV29-1 and TRBJ1-2; D is unclear. Per germline, CDR1 SQVTM and CDR2 ANQGSEA. CDR3 length: 13 amino acids. Trimming cost V 3 bases and J 2 bases, with 10 bases left between them. CDR3: CSVDAVENYGYTF. CDR3 bases: TGCAGCGTTGATGCAGTGGAGAACTATGGCTACACCTTC.

The chain is built from TRBV7-8 and TRBJ2-3; D is uncertain. There are 14 residues in the CDR3. V lost 2 bases and J lost 2, with 8 bases in between. Germline V gene sequence: CDR1 SGHVS, CDR2 FQNEAQ. The CDR3 loop is CASSLSSPTDTQYF. CDR3 DNA sequence: TGTGCCAGCAGCTTAAGCTCGCCCACAGATACGCAGTATTTT.

The V and J genes are TRBV2 and TRBJ1-2, with 7 positions matching TRBD1. Germline V gives CDR1 SNHLY, CDR2 FYNNEI. The CDR3 is 14 residues long. J gave up 6 bases and V 6 bases, and 10 bases lay outside the gene matches. The CDR3 nucleotides are TGTGCCAGCAGCTTAGCGATCCAGGGGGATGGCTACACCTTC. Translation: CASSLAIQGDGYTF.

The J gene is TRBJ1-2, the V gene TRBV7-2; D is perhaps TRBD1 (5 bases). Germline V gives CDR1 SGHTA, CDR2 FQGNSA. V dropped 1 base and J dropped 12 bases, with 12 bases sitting between them. The CDR3 sequence is 12 residues long. The CDR3 loop is CASSLGTSGNTF. CDR3 in DNA: TGTGCCAGCAGCTTAGGGACATCCGGTAACACCTTC.